This T cell receptor beta chain was documented in a study of T cell changes during pregnancy in multiple sclerosis. This CDR3 has 14 residues. Trimming took 2 bases from V and 6 from J, leaving 11 bases between them. CDR1 and CDR2 (germline): LGHNT, FRNRAP. This clone was observed a single time. Clones were sequenced by immunoSEQ multiplex PCR, and TCRdb holds only the in-frame ones, with some missing. The sample has roughly 61,000 clones; roughly 94% are singletons. This chain uses TRBV12-5 with TRBJ1-5, with D tentatively TRBD1 (5 bases). This TCR was recovered from a female donor with multiple sclerosis, enrolled in a pregnancy study. This material consisted of CD8+ T cells from peripheral blood mononuclear cells, taken after pregnancy. CDR3 bases: TGTGCTAGTGGTTTGTATGGGGGGGGTCAGCCCCAGCATTTT. Encoded protein: CASGLYGGGQPQHF.